This entry lists 6 T cell receptor beta chains sequenced from one sample in a study of cytomegalovirus exposure and HLA in healthy donors. The study ran its PCR with 60 Vbeta and 13 Jbeta primers. Generated by immunoSEQ multiplex PCR, the TCRdb table keeps only in-frame clones and is missing some. The sample contains about 84,000 clones, around 80% of which appear only once. What was sequenced was PBMCs. The receptors shown here come from a male donor in good health and CMV-seropositive.

The chain carries TRBV19 and TRBJ2-7; D might be TRBD2 (5 bases). This CDR3 is 13 amino acids long. V gave up 3 bases and J gave up 1 base, with 7 bases separating them. From germline, CDR1 is LNHDA and CDR2 SQIVND (reference sequence). The CDR3 bases are TGTGCCAGTAGTATGTCGGGATCCTACGAGCAGTACTTC. The encoded protein is CASSMSGSYEQYF.

The rearrangement joins TRBV28 to TRBJ2-5, with TRBD2 identical over 13 bases. Germline V gives CDR1 MDHEN, CDR2 SYDVKM. The CDR3 spans 19 residues. The V segment lost 3 bases and the J segment 5 bases; nucleotides outside the gene matches: 15. DNA of the CDR3: TGTGCCAGCAGTTTGGAGGGACTAAGGACTAGCGGGAGTCGGGAGACCCAGTACTTC. Translating gives CASSLEGLRTSGSRETQYF. Combining the CDR3 with reference TRBV28 and TRBJ2-5 gives the whole variable domain DVKVTQSSRYLVKRTGEKVFLECVQDMDHENMFWYRQDPGLGLRLIYFSYDVKMKEKGDIPEGYSVSREKKERFSLILESASTNQTSMYLCASSLEGLRTSGSRETQYFGPGTRLLVL.

The V and J genes are TRBV4-3 and TRBJ2-3, with D perhaps TRBD1 (6 bases). Per the germline V gene, CDR1 is LGHNA and CDR2 is YSLEER. The CDR3 totals 16 residues. Trimming stripped 4 bases from V and 1 base from J, with 15 bases between. CDR3 DNA sequence: TGCGCCAGCAGCCCCAGCAGGGGTGGGGGCACAGATACGCAGTATTTT. It specifies CASSPSRGGGTDTQYF.

This clone was seen a few times. V gene TRBV19 combines with J gene TRBJ2-1; tentative D call: TRBD1 (6 bases). V gave up 3 bases and J gave up 7 bases, with 7 bases separating them. CDR1 is LNHDA, CDR2 SQIVND, per germline (reference sequence). The CDR3 length is 12 residues. This CDR3 is CASSITGNEQFF. CDR3 sequence (DNA): TGTGCCAGTAGTATTACAGGGAATGAGCAGTTCTTC.

Note on this clone: Other DNA sequences from this sample encode an identical CDR3 as well. The genes are TRBV19 and TRBJ2-3, with a tentative D call TRBD2 (5 bases). CDR1 LNHDA and CDR2 SQIVND come from the germline V gene (reference sequence). This CDR3 has 14 residues. Trimming shortened V by 3 bases and J by 0 bases, and 7 bases separated the two germline ends. CDR3 sequence: CASSISGSTDTQYF. The CDR3 region has the DNA TGTGCCAGTAGTATCTCGGGGAGCACAGATACGCAGTATTTT.

The chain is built from TRBV6-1 and TRBJ2-3; the match to TRBD2 covers 8 bases. Germline V gene data show CDR1 as MNHNS and CDR2 as SASEGT. J gave up 3 bases and V 5 bases, and 7 bases lay outside the gene matches. The CDR3 consists of 15 residues. CDR3 coding DNA: TGTGCCAGCAGTCATACTAGCGGCTATACAGATACGCAGTATTTT. Its protein is CASSHTSGYTDTQYF.